This T cell receptor (beta chain) came from a study of cytomegalovirus exposure and HLA in healthy donors. Primers included in the PCR were 60 Vbeta and 13 Jbeta primers. The assay was immunoSEQ multiplex PCR, and TCRdb's table has in-frame clones only and misses some. The table lists 180,000 or so clones, around four fifths of them singletons. V was clipped by 6 bases and J by 10 bases, with 16 bases between them. Germline assignment: CDR1 MNHEY and CDR2 SVGAGI. The CDR3 runs 14 residues. This clone turned up a few times. The conserved closing phenylalanine or tryptophan is absent in this CDR3, likely reflecting a read error.

The sample comprised PBMCs. This clonotype was obtained from a woman in her thirties in good health and CMV-seronegative. The chain has TRBV6-5 and TRBJ1-6; possible D gene TRBD1, 6 bases. The CDR3, as DNA: TGTGCCAGCAGCAGGGGCGGGGGCCCATCACCCCTCCACGTT. Translated, it gives CASSRGGGPSPLHV.